This entry lists 20 T cell receptor beta chains sequenced from one sample in a study of T cell responses to AZD1222 COVID-19 vaccine. Sequenced by immunoSEQ multiplex PCR; TCRdb stores in-frame clones only, minus some. The table records 100,000 to 150,000 clones, just over 85% of them present only once. The material was peripheral blood, obtained on day 0 of AZD1222 vaccination. The receptors were sampled from an adult in good health.

Only one count was recorded for this clone. The chain uses TRBV4-2 and TRBJ1-2; D may be TRBD1 (5 bases). Trimming pared 0 bases from V and 8 bases from J, leaving 10 bases between. The V gene's germline CDR1 is LGHNA and CDR2 YNFKEQ. This CDR3 spans 13 amino acids. The CDR3 spells CASSQDLRGGYTF. As DNA, the CDR3 is TGTGCCAGCAGCCAAGATCTCCGGGGCGGCTACACCTTC.

This clone has just one count. This chain uses TRBV27 with TRBJ1-6, with D tentatively TRBD1 (5 bases). The length of the CDR3 is 19 residues. Germline CDR1 and CDR2: MNHEY and SMNVEV (reference sequence). V was clipped by 6 bases and J by 3 bases, with 24 bases between them. The DNA for the CDR3 is TGTGCCAGCAGACGCAGTGGTAGTAACGGGGGTTTCTATAATTCACCCCTCCACTTT. It translates to CASRRSGSNGGFYNSPLHF.

The J gene is TRBJ1-4, the V gene TRBV28; D ambiguous. V lost 3 bases to trimming and J lost 8 bases, with 16 bases between them. Germline V gene lookup returns CDR1 MDHEN and CDR2 SYDVKM. CDR3 size: 15 residues. DNA for the CDR3: TGTGCCAGCAGTTTCTTGGGATCCGCCGGAGAAAAACTGTTTTTT. Protein: CASSFLGSAGEKLFF.

Only a few counts were recorded for this clone. The gene calls are TRBV7-9 and TRBJ1-3, with D unresolved. The V end lost 3 bases, the J end lost 0 bases, and 6 bases lay between the germline ends. The CDR3 has 14 amino acids. Germline V gives CDR1 SEHNR, CDR2 FQNEAQ (reference sequence). CDR3 in amino acids: CASSFIDSGNTIYF. CDR3 nucleotide sequence: TGTGCCAGCAGCTTCATCGACTCTGGAAACACCATATATTTT.

V is TRBV24-1 and J is TRBJ1-2, with D perhaps matching TRBD1 (6 bases). Germline V gives CDR1 KGHDR, CDR2 SFDVKD. V lost 5 bases and J 7 bases, leaving 13 bases between the germline ends. The CDR3 has 13 amino acids. The CDR3 DNA reads TGTGCCACCAGTGGGCAGGGGAGGAGTGGCTACACCTTC. Protein: CATSGQGRSGYTF.

Of note for this clone: This CDR3 is also generated by other DNA sequences in the sample. J is TRBJ1-1 and V is TRBV10-1; D is unresolved. Trimming took 2 bases from V and 3 from J, leaving 7 bases between them. This CDR3 has 13 amino acids. Per germline, CDR1 WNHNN and CDR2 SYGVQD (reference sequence). CDR3 nucleotide sequence: TGCGCCAGCAGTGAGGGAGAGTACACTGAAGCTTTCTTT. Residues: CASSEGEYTEAFF.

The CDR3 DNA reads as TGTGCCAGCCAGGACAGGGGACTCCTCGGTTCACCCCTCCACTTT. Its translation is CASQDRGLLGSPLHF. V and J are TRBV27 and TRBJ1-6; TRBD1 agrees at 9 bases. The CDR3 sequence is 15 residues long. With V trimmed by 8 bases and J by 9 bases, 11 bases remained unmatched. Germline CDR1 reads MNHEY; CDR2 reads SMNVEV (reference sequence).

CDR3: CASSQQTGTSVYEQYF. CDR3 in DNA: TGCGCCAGCAGCCAACAAACCGGGACTAGCGTGTACGAGCAGTACTTC. This chain joins TRBV4-3 and TRBJ2-7; 10 bases line up with TRBD2. Trimming took 2 bases from V and 4 from J; bases not matched to a gene: 8. CDR1 is LGHNA, CDR2 YSLEER, per germline. The CDR3 totals 16 residues.

V usage is TRBV6-6 and J usage is TRBJ1-4; 7 bases are shared with TRBD1. CDR1 and CDR2 from the germline V gene are MNHNY and SVGAGI (reference sequence). V gave up 0 bases and J gave up 7 bases; unmatched junction bases: 5. The CDR3 sequence is 15 residues long. The CDR3 loop is CASSYSVRGPEKLFF. The DNA of the CDR3 is TGTGCCAGCAGTTACTCTGTGAGGGGGCCTGAAAAACTGTTTTTT.

This chain links TRBV20-1 with TRBJ2-3; no reliable D call. Germline V gives CDR1 DFQATT, CDR2 SNEGSKA (reference sequence). The CDR3 runs to 11 residues. CDR3 nucleotide sequence: TGCAGCGGTCACTATGTAGATACGCAGTATTTT. This sequence encodes CSGHYVDTQYF.

The rearrangement joins TRBV10-3 to TRBJ2-7, with TRBD2 as a possible D gene (7 bases). Looked up from germline, CDR1 is ENHRY and CDR2 is SYGVKD. V was trimmed by 4 bases and J by 2 bases, leaving 18 bases between them. The CDR3 length is 16 residues. CDR3 in amino acids: CAISAWEGEKPYEQYF. CDR3 DNA: TGTGCCATCAGTGCTTGGGAGGGGGAGAAACCCTACGAGCAGTACTTC.

The chain recombines TRBV4-3 with TRBJ2-1; no definite D call. The germline V gene encodes CDR1 LGHNA and CDR2 YSLEER. V was trimmed by 1 base and J by 10 bases, leaving 14 bases between them. CDR3 length equals 14 residues. CDR3 nucleotides: TGCGCCAGCAGCCAAGGGACCGCTGATTGGGAGCAGTTCTTC. Its translation is CASSQGTADWEQFF.

The gene calls are TRBV5-4 and TRBJ2-7, with unresolved D. Germline V lookup: CDR1 SGHNT, CDR2 YYREEE (reference sequence). The CDR3 covers 13 residues. Trimming stripped 0 bases from V and 2 bases from J, with 6 bases between. The CDR3 nucleotides are TGTGCCAGCAGCTTGGACGGACCCTACGAGCAGTACTTC. This sequence encodes CASSLDGPYEQYF. The complete variable domain, with remaining parts taken from reference TRBV5-4 and TRBJ2-7, reads ETGVTQSPTHLIKTRGQQVTLRCSSQSGHNTVSWYQQALGQGPQFIFQYYREEENGRGNFPPRFSGLQFPNYSSELNVNALELDDSALYLCASSLDGPYEQYFGPGTRLTVT.

The J gene is TRBJ2-2, the V gene TRBV2; 10 nucleotides match TRBD1. V gave up 4 bases and J gave up 5 bases; unmatched junction bases: 7. Germline CDR1 reads SNHLY; CDR2 reads FYNNEI. The CDR3 runs 16 residues. The CDR3 spells CASSARGQGGTGELFF. CDR3 nucleotide sequence: TGTGCCAGCAGTGCCCGTGGACAGGGGGGGACCGGGGAGCTGTTTTTT. Looking up the rest from reference TRBV2 and TRBJ2-2 gives the full variable domain: EPEVTQTPSHQVTQMGQEVILRCVPISNHLYFYWYRQILGQKVEFLVSFYNNEISEKSEIFDDQFSVERPDGSNFTLKIRSTKLEDSAMYFCASSARGQGGTGELFFGEGSRLTVL.

The chain combines TRBV27 with TRBJ1-5, with 10 bases that match TRBD1. The CDR3 contains 19 residues. The J segment lost 4 bases and the V segment lost 3 bases, leaving 15 bases of the junction unmatched. The germline V gene has CDR1 MNHEY and CDR2 SMNVEV (reference sequence). DNA of the CDR3: TGTGCCAGCAGTTTTTACAGGGGTATGGGACAGGGGCGGAATCAGCCCCAGCATTTT. Its translation: CASSFYRGMGQGRNQPQHF.

The V gene is TRBV5-1, the J gene TRBJ2-5, with TRBD1 as a possible D gene (5 bases). The CDR3 covers 13 residues. V lost 0 bases and J lost 3, with 6 bases in between. Germline assignment: CDR1 SGHRS and CDR2 YFSETQ. In DNA form, the CDR3 reads TGCGCCAGCAGCTTGGTAGGGGAAGAGACCCAGTACTTC. Translating it yields CASSLVGEETQYF.

The chain is built from TRBV7-2 and TRBJ2-7, with D perhaps matching TRBD1 or TRBD2 (5 bases each). V dropped 2 bases and J dropped 0 bases, with 8 bases sitting between them. Looked up from germline, CDR1 is SGHTA and CDR2 is FQGNSA. The CDR3 is 14 residues long. The CDR3, as DNA: TGTGCCAGCAGCTTATGGGGGTCCTCCTACGAGCAGTACTTC. Residues: CASSLWGSSYEQYF.

This clone was observed once. J is TRBJ1-6 and V is TRBV6-1, with a tentative D call TRBD1 (5 bases). Deletions cut 0 bases from V and 4 bases from J, with 19 bases between. The CDR3 has 19 residues. From germline, CDR1 is MNHNS and CDR2 SASEGT. This chain's CDR3 is CASSEAVWGFAAYNSPLHF. CDR3 nucleotide sequence: TGTGCCAGCAGTGAAGCCGTGTGGGGGTTTGCGGCTTATAATTCACCCCTCCACTTT.

This rearrangement joins TRBV9 to TRBJ2-2, with D tentatively TRBD1 (6 bases). The CDR3 has 16 amino acids. The germline gives CDR1 SGDLS, CDR2 YYNGEE. V lost 3 bases and J 6 bases, leaving 18 bases between the germline ends. CDR3 in DNA: TGTGCCAGCAGCGCCACAGGGTTCTTAATTCCCGGGGAGCTGTTTTTT. Amino acids: CASSATGFLIPGELFF.

This clone came up once. The rearrangement links TRBV10-2 to TRBJ2-2; D unclear. The germline gives CDR1 WSHSY, CDR2 SAAADI. Trimming stripped 6 bases from V and 6 bases from J, with 11 bases between. This CDR3 has 13 residues. In nucleotides, the CDR3 is TGCGCCAGCAGCCCACTAAGCGCCGGGGAGCTGTTTTTT. Translated: CASSPLSAGELFF.